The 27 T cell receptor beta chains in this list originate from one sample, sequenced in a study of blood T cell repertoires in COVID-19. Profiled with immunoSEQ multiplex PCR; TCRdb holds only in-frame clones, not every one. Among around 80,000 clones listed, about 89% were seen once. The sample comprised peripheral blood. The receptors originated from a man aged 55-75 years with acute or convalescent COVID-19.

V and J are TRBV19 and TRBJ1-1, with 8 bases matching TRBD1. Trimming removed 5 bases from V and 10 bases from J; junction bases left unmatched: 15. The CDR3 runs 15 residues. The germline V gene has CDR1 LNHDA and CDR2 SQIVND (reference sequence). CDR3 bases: TGTGCCAGTAGTGTCCCGGGACAGGTTATTCCTGGAGCTTTCTTT. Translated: CASSVPGQVIPGAFF.

The CDR3 protein is CASSLARWGLVGELFF. The DNA of the CDR3 is TGTGCCAGCAGCTTAGCTAGATGGGGGCTGGTGGGGGAGCTGTTTTTT. This rearrangement joins TRBV11-2 to TRBJ2-2; a possible D gene is TRBD1 (6 bases). V was pared by 1 base and J by 8 bases, with 17 bases between. This CDR3 region has 16 residues. CDR1 and CDR2 from the germline V gene are SGHAT and FQNNGV.

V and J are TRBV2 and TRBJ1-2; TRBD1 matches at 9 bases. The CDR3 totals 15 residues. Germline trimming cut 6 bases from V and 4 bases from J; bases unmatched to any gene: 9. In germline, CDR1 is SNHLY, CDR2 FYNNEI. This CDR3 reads CASSAGTGSIYGYTF. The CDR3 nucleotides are TGTGCCAGCAGCGCCGGGACAGGGAGTATCTATGGCTACACCTTC.

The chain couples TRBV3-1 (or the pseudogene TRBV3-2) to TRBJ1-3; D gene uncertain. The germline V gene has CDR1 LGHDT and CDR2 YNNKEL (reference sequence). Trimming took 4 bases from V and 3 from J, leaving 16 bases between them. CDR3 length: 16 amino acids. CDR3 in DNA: TGTGCCAGCAGCCCGTGGGGAGGGATTAATGGAAACACCATATATTTT. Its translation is CASSPWGGINGNTIYF.

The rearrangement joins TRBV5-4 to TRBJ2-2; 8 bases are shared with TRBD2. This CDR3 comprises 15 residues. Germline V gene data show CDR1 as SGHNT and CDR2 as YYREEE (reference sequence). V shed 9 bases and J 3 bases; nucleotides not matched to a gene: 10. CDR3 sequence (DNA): TGTGCCACCCAAGCCGGGGGGGTCGACACCGGGGAGCTGTTTTTT. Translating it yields CATQAGGVDTGELFF.

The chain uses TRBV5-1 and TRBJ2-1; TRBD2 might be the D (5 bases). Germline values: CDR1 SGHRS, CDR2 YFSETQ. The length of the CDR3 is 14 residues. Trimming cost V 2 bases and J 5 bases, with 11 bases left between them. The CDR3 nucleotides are TGCGCCAGCAGCTTCGAGGGTACCGACAATGAGCAGTTCTTC. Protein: CASSFEGTDNEQFF.

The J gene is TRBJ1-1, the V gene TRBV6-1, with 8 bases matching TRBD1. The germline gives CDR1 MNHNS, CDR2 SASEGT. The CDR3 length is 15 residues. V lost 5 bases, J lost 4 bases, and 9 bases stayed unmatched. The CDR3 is CASSFPGQGSTEAFF. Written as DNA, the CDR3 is TGTGCCAGCAGTTTTCCCGGACAGGGCAGCACTGAAGCTTTCTTT.

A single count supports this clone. The CDR3 DNA reads TGCGCCAGCAGCCCGTCGGCGGGGAGCAATCAGCCCCAGCATTTT. It encodes CASSPSAGSNQPQHF. The V call is TRBV5-1, the J call TRBJ1-5; D unclear. Germline V lookup: CDR1 SGHRS, CDR2 YFSETQ. Trimming left V 4 bases short and J 1 base short, with 12 bases between. This CDR3 is built from 15 residues.

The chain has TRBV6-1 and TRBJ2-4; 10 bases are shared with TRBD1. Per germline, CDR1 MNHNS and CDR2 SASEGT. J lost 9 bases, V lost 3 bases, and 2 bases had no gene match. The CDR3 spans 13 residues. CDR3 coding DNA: TGTGCCAGCAGTGAGACAGGGGGCCGCATTCAGTACTTC. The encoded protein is CASSETGGRIQYF.

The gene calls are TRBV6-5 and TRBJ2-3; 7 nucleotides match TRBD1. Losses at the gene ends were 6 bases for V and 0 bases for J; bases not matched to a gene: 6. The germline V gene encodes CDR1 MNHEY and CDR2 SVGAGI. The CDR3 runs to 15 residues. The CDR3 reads CASRIDRVSTDTQYF. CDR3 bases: TGTGCCAGCAGGATTGACAGGGTGAGCACAGATACGCAGTATTTT.

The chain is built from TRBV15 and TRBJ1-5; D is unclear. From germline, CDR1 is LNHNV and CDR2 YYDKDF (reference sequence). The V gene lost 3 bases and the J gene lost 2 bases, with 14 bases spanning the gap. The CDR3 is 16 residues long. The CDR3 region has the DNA TGTGCCACCAGCAGGGGAGGAGCCCGAGGCAATCAGCCCCAGCATTTT. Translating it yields CATSRGGARGNQPQHF. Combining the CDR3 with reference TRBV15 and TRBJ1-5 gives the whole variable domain DAMVIQNPRYQVTQFGKPVTLSCSQTLNHNVMYWYQQKSSQAPKLLFHYYDKDFNNEADTPDNFQSRRPNTSFCFLDIRSPGLGDTAMYLCATSRGGARGNQPQHFGDGTRLSIL.

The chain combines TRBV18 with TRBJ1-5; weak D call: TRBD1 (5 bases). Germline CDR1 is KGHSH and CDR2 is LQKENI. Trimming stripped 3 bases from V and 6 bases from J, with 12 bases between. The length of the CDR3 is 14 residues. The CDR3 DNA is TGTGCCAGCTCACCTAGCCAGGGCGGTCAGCCCCAGCATTTT. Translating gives CASSPSQGGQPQHF. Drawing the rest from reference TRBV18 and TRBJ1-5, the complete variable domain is NAGVMQNPRHLVRRRGQEARLRCSPMKGHSHVYWYRQLPEEGLKFMVYLQKENIIDESGMPKERFSAEFPKEGPSILRIQQVVRGDSAAYFCASSPSQGGQPQHFGDGTRLSIL.

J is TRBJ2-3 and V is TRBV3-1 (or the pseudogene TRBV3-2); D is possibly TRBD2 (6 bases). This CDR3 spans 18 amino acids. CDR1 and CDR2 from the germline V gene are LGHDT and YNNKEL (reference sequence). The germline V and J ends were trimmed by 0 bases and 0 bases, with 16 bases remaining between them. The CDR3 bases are TGTGCCAGCAGCCAAGATTGGCGGAACGGGAGAAGCACAGATACGCAGTATTTT. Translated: CASSQDWRNGRSTDTQYF.

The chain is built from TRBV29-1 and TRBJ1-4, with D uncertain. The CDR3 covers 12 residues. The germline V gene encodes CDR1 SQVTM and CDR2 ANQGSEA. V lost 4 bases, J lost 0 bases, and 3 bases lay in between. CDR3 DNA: TGCAGCGTTGGTACAACTAATGAAAAACTGTTTTTT. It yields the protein CSVGTTNEKLFF.

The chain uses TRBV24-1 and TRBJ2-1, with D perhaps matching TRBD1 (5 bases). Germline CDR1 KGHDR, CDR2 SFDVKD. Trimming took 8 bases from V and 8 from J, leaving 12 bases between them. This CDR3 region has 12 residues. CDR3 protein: CATNDSGDEQFF. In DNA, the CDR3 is TGTGCCACCAACGACAGTGGAGATGAGCAGTTCTTC.

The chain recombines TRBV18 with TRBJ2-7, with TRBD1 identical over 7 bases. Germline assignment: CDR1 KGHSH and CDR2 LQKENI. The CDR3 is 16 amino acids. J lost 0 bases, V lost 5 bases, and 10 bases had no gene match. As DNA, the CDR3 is TGTGCCAGCTCAAACCTCCCCGGGACAGACTCCTACGAGCAGTACTTC. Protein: CASSNLPGTDSYEQYF.

The CDR3: CASSPGGTTGELFF. As DNA, the CDR3 is TGTGCCAGCAGTCCAGGGGGCACGACCGGGGAGCTGTTTTTT. The rearrangement links TRBV6-5 to TRBJ2-2, with 8 bases fitting TRBD1. V lost 5 bases and J lost 5; bases outside the gene matches: 4. The CDR3 has 14 residues. Germline lookup yields CDR1 MNHEY and CDR2 SVGAGI.

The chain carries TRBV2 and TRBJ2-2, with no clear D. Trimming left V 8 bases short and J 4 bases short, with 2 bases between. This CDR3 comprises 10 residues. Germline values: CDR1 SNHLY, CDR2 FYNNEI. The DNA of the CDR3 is TGTGCCAGCCGCACCGGGGAGCTGTTTTTT. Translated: CASRTGELFF.

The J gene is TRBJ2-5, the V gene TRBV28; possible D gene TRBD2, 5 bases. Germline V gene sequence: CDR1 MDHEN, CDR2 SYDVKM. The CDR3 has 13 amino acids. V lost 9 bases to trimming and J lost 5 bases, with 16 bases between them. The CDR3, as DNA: TGTGCCAGTACTGGGGTGACGGGGGAGACCCAGTACTTC. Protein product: CASTGVTGETQYF.

CDR3 residues: CASSEQGVYGYTF. CDR3 coding DNA: TGTGCCAGCAGTGAGCAGGGGGTATATGGCTACACCTTC. The chain recombines TRBV6-1 with TRBJ1-2; TRBD1 aligns across 7 bases. The J segment lost 5 bases and the V segment lost 3 bases, leaving 3 bases of the junction unmatched. This CDR3 has 13 residues. CDR1 is MNHNS and CDR2 is SASEGT in the germline V gene.

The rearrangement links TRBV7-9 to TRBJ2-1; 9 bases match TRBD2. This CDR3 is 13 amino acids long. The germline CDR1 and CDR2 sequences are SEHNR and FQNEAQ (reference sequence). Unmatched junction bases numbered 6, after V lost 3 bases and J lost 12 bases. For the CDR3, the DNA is TGTGCCAGCAGCTTTGCGGGAGGGCCGCGGCAGTTCTTC. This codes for CASSFAGGPRQFF.

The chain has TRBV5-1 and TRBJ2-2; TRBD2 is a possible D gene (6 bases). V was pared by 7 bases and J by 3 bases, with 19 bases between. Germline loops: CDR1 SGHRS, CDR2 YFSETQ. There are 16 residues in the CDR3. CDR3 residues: CASARGPSDHTGELFF. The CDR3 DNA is TGCGCCAGCGCGCGTGGCCCTAGCGACCACACCGGGGAGCTGTTTTTT.

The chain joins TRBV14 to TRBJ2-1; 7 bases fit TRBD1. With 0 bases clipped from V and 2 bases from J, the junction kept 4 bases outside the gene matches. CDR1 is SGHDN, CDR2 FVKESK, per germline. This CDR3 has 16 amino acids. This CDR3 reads CASSQDWDSPYNEQFF. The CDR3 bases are TGTGCCAGCAGCCAAGATTGGGACAGTCCCTACAATGAGCAGTTCTTC.

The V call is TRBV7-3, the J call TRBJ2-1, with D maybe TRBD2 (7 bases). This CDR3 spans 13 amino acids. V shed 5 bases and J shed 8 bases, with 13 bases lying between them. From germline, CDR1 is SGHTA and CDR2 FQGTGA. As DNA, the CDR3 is TGTGCCAGCAGCACCCCGGGGGGCGATGAGCAGTTCTTC. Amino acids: CASSTPGGDEQFF.

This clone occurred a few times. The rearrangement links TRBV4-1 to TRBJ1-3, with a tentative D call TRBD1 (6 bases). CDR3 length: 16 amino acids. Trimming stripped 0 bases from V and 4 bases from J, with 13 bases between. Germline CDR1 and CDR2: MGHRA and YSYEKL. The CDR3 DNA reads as TGCGCCAGCAGCCAAGATCGGGATACAGGGGGAAACACCATATATTTT. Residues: CASSQDRDTGGNTIYF.

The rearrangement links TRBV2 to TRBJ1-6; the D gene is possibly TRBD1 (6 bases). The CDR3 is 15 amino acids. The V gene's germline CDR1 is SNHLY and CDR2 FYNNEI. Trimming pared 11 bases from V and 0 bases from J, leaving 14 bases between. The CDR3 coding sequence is TGTGCCGGAAACAGGGAGAGCTCCTATAATTCACCCCTCCACTTT. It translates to CAGNRESSYNSPLHF.

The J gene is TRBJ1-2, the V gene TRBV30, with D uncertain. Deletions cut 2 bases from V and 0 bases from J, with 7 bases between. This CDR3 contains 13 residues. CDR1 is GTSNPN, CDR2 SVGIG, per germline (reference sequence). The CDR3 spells CAWSRRANYGYTF. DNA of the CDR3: TGTGCCTGGAGTCGAAGAGCTAACTATGGCTACACCTTC.